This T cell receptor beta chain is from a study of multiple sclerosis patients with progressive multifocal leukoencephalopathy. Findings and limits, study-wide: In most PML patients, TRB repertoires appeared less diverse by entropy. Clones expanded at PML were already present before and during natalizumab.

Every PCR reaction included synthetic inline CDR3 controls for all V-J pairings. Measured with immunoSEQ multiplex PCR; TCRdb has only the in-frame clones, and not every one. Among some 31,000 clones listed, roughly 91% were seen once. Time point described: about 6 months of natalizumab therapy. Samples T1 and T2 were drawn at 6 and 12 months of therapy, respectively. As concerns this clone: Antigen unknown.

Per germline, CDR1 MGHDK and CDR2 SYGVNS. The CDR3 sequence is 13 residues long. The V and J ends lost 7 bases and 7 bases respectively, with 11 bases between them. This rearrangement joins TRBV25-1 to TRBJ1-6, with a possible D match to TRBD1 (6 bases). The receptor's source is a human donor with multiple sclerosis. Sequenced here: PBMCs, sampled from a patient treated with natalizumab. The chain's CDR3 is CASTAGTNSPLHF. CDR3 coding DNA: TGTGCCAGCACCGCCGGGACAAATTCACCCCTCCACTTT.